The rows below give T cell receptor beta chains drawn from one sample of a study of blood T cell repertoires in COVID-19. The data were produced by immunoSEQ multiplex PCR, yet TCRdb's version contains in-frame clones alone and is incomplete. The data show approximately 80,000 clones, roughly 86% seen once. The sample was peripheral blood. These TCRs come from a man aged 55 to 69 with acute or convalescent COVID-19. The CDR3 runs from the conserved cysteine through the conserved F or W. The order of the fields is J gene, D gene, clone size, V gene, CDR3 DNA, CDR3 protein. D genes are given only for firm matches. Some rows have no size entry. The others give once, few or many, or a class for an expanded clone.

j_call: TRBJ1-4; d_call: TRBD1; clone_size: NA; v_call: TRBV10-3; cdr3_nt: TGTGCCACCAAAGGATGGGGGGGACAGGGTAATGAAAAACTGTTTTTT; cdr3_aa: CATKGWGGQGNEKLFF
j_call: TRBJ2-7; d_call: NA; clone_size: NA; v_call: TRBV10-3; cdr3_nt: TGTGCCATCAGCGTAGAAAAGATCAGGTCCTACGAGCAGTACTTC; cdr3_aa: CAISVEKIRSYEQYF
j_call: TRBJ2-1; d_call: TRBD2; clone_size: NA; v_call: TRBV3-1/TRBV3-2; cdr3_nt: TGTGCCAGCAGCCAAGGACTAGCGGTCCGGAATGAGCAGTTCTTC; cdr3_aa: CASSQGLAVRNEQFF
j_call: TRBJ1-3; d_call: NA; clone_size: NA; v_call: TRBV19; cdr3_nt: TGTGCCAGCAAGGCGGGACCGGGGCCCGGAAACACCATATATTTT; cdr3_aa: CASKAGPGPGNTIYF
j_call: TRBJ2-3; d_call: TRBD1; clone_size: NA; v_call: TRBV29-1; cdr3_nt: TGCAGCGTTGGGAAGACAGGGGGGGATACGCAGTATTTT; cdr3_aa: CSVGKTGGDTQYF
j_call: TRBJ2-2; d_call: NA; clone_size: NA; v_call: TRBV24-1; cdr3_nt: TGTGCCACCAGCTCGGACACCGGGGAGCTGTTTTTT; cdr3_aa: CATSSDTGELFF
j_call: TRBJ1-4; d_call: TRBD1; clone_size: NA; v_call: TRBV7-9; cdr3_nt: TGTGCCAGCAGCTTAGGGGCAGGGGGCAGGGAAAAACTGTTTTTT; cdr3_aa: CASSLGAGGREKLFF
j_call: TRBJ1-2; d_call: NA; clone_size: NA; v_call: TRBV7-2; cdr3_nt: TGTGCCAGCAGCTTACGGGGGGAAACTAACTATGGCTACACCTTC; cdr3_aa: CASSLRGETNYGYTF
j_call: TRBJ1-1; d_call: TRBD1; clone_size: NA; v_call: TRBV30; cdr3_nt: TGTGCCTGGAAGGGACAGGAAAACACTGAAGCTTTCTTT; cdr3_aa: CAWKGQENTEAFF
j_call: TRBJ1-2; d_call: TRBD1; clone_size: NA; v_call: TRBV7-2; cdr3_nt: TGTGCCAGCAGCTCCCGGACAGGGGAAGGCTACACCTTC; cdr3_aa: CASSSRTGEGYTF
j_call: TRBJ1-4; d_call: TRBD1; clone_size: NA; v_call: TRBV6-5; cdr3_nt: TGTGCCAGCAGTTCCCTGGGGACAGGGAGCGGAGAAAAACTGTTTTTT; cdr3_aa: CASSSLGTGSGEKLFF
j_call: TRBJ2-7; d_call: TRBD2; clone_size: NA; v_call: TRBV28; cdr3_nt: TGTGCCAGCAGTGTCGCCGGGGGGGGCTCCTACGAGCAGTACTTC; cdr3_aa: CASSVAGGGSYEQYF
j_call: TRBJ1-1; d_call: NA; clone_size: NA; v_call: TRBV5-4; cdr3_nt: TGTGCCAGCAGCTTGGAAGCAGGGGCTCTTAACACTGAAGCTTTCTTT; cdr3_aa: CASSLEAGALNTEAFF
j_call: TRBJ1-1; d_call: TRBD1; clone_size: once; v_call: TRBV12-3/TRBV12-4; cdr3_nt: TGTGCCACCCAGGGGGCACGGGACACTGAAGCTTTCTTT; cdr3_aa: CATQGARDTEAFF
j_call: TRBJ1-2; d_call: NA; clone_size: NA; v_call: TRBV19; cdr3_nt: TGTGCCAGTAGTATGGGCCTTAGAAATGGCTACACCTTC; cdr3_aa: CASSMGLRNGYTF
j_call: TRBJ1-5; d_call: TRBD1; clone_size: NA; v_call: TRBV5-1; cdr3_nt: TGCGCCAGCAGCTTGGGCCCTACCGGACAGGTCAATCAGCCCCAGCATTTT; cdr3_aa: CASSLGPTGQVNQPQHF
j_call: TRBJ2-4; d_call: TRBD1; clone_size: NA; v_call: TRBV24-1; cdr3_nt: TGTGCCACCAGTGATTACCCGGGTGGGACAGGGTCCGATTTAGCCAAAAACATTCAGTACTTC; cdr3_aa: CATSDYPGGTGSDLAKNIQYF